This T cell receptor (beta chain) was captured in a study of blood T cell repertoires in COVID-19. At the level of the study: Sources were T cells, B-cell-depleted T cells, or PBMCs; the material itself was cDNA or gDNA.

The CDR3 contains 19 residues. V lost 0 bases and J 2 bases, leaving 23 bases between the germline ends. Germline assignment: CDR1 LGHDT and CDR2 YNNKEL (reference sequence). Method: immunoSEQ multiplex PCR; TCRdb's copy keeps in-frame clones and lacks some. The sample includes 400,000 or so clones, around 91% of them seen just once. Recovery among Cohort 3 donors was established by two negative PCRs, clearance, or symptom resolution. V usage is TRBV3-1 (or the pseudogene TRBV3-2) and J usage is TRBJ2-7; perhaps TRBD2 as D (6 bases). The sequence was collected from a man between 18 and 29 years old who had recovered from COVID-19. The material sequenced was PBMCs or T cells enriched from blood (not recorded which). The CDR3 protein is CASSQDWFGTFYPPYEQYF. The CDR3 bases are TGTGCCAGCAGCCAAGATTGGTTCGGGACTTTTTATCCCCCCTACGAGCAGTACTTC.